The T cell receptor (beta chain) described here comes from a study of cytomegalovirus exposure and HLA in healthy donors. General study points: It is likely that the observed cluster of highly shared sequence variants was a sequencing artifact.

PCR involved 60 Vbeta and 13 Jbeta primers. The table came from immunoSEQ multiplex PCR; TCRdb's copy has only in-frame clones and leaves some out. The data contain roughly 150,000 clones, over 65% of them seen just once; the ten biggest clones take up approximately 13%. The J segment lost 7 bases and the V segment lost 5 bases, leaving 6 bases of the junction unmatched. CDR1 SGHTA and CDR2 FQGNSA come from the germline V gene. CDR3 length: 14 amino acids. Concerning this clone itself: Its target is unknown.

This sequence was found in a man aged 35 to 55 in good health and CMV-seropositive. This chain uses TRBV7-2 with TRBJ2-1; 9 positions match TRBD2. The material sequenced was PBMCs. The CDR3 coding sequence is TGTGCCAGCAGCCCCCTAGCGGGGTGGAATGAGCAGTTCTTC. Translating gives CASSPLAGWNEQFF.